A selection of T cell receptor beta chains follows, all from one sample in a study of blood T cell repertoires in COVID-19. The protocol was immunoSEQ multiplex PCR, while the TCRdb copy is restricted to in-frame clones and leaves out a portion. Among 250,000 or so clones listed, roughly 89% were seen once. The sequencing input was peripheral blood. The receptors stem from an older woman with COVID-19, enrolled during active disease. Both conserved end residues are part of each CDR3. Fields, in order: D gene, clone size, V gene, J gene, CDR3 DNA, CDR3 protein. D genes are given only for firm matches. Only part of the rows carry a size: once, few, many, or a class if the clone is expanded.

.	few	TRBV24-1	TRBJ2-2	TGTGCCACCAGATGGGGCAGGGATGCGAACACCGGGGAGCTGTTTTTT	CATRWGRDANTGELFF
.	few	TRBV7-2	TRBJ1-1	TGTGCCAGCAGCTGGAGGATGAACACTGAAGCTTTCTTT	CASSWRMNTEAFF
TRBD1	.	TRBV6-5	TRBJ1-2	TGTGCCAGCAGTTACCGACAGGGTGGCTATGGCTACACCTTC	CASSYRQGGYGYTF
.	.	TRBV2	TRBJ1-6	TGTGCCAGCCACTACGAGAGGGTTAATTCACCCCTCCACTTT	CASHYERVNSPLHF
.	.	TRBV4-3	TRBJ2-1	TGCGCCAGCAGCTACCGGGACGGACTATACAATGAGCAGTTCTTC	CASSYRDGLYNEQFF
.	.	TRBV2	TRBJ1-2	TGTGCCAACCAAGCGGGGGGCAGGTATGGCTACACCTTC	CANQAGGRYGYTF
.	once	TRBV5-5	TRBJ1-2	TGTGCCAGCAGCTTGGGGGCGTACTATGGCTACACCTTC	CASSLGAYYGYTF
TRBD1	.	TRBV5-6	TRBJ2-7	TGTGCCAGCAGCCCTACCGGGACAGAAGATTACGAGCAGTACTTC	CASSPTGTEDYEQYF
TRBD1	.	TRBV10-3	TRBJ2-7	TGTGCCACCGAAAGGACAGGGGACTCCTACGAGCAGTACTTC	CATERTGDSYEQYF
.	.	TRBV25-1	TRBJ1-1	TGTGCCAGCAGTGAGGGGCACACTGAAGCTTTCTTT	CASSEGHTEAFF
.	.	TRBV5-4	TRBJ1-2	TGTGCCAGCAGCCCCCCTACAGGGAATGGCTACACCTTC	CASSPPTGNGYTF
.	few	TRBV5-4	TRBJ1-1	TGTGCCAGCAGCTTTGAACCTATGAACACTGAAGCTTTCTTT	CASSFEPMNTEAFF
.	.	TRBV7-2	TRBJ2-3	TGTGCCAGCAGCTTCGGGACTCACACAGATACGCAGTATTTT	CASSFGTHTDTQYF
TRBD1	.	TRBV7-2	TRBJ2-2	TGTGCCAGCAGCTTACAAGGGACAGGGAGGGCCGGGGAGCTGTTTTTT	CASSLQGTGRAGELFF
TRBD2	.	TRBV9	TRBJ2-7	TGTGCCAGCAGCGTAGGCCCAGCGGGGGATGAGCAGTACTTC	CASSVGPAGDEQYF
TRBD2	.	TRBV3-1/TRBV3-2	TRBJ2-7	TGTGCCAGCAAGGCTAGCGGGTCCTACGAGCAGTACTTC	CASKASGSYEQYF
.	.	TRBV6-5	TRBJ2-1	TGTGCCAGCAGTTACTCGAGGAGCAATGAGCAGTTCTTC	CASSYSRSNEQFF
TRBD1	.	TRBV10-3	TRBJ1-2	TGTGCCATCAGTGAATCCGGGACAGGCTATGGCTACACCTTC	CAISESGTGYGYTF
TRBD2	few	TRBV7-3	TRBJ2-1	TGTGCCAGCAGCCTAGCGGGGGGTCTTTACAATGAGCAGTTCTTC	CASSLAGGLYNEQFF
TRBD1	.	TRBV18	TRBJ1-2	TGTGCCAGCTCACAATACGGACAGGGGGCTGGAGGCTACACCTTC	CASSQYGQGAGGYTF
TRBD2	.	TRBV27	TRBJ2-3	TGTGCCAGCAGTTTACGTCCCCCGGGACTAGCGGTCCCTAGCACAGATACGCAGTATTTT	CASSLRPPGLAVPSTDTQYF
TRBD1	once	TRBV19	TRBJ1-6	TGTGCCAGTGACAGGGGGCTGAATTCACCCCTCCACTTT	CASDRGLNSPLHF
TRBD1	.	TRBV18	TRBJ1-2	TGTGCCAGCTCACCAAGACAGGGGAATAACTATGGCTACACCTTC	CASSPRQGNNYGYTF
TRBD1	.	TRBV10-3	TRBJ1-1	TGTGCCATCAGTGAGTCAGGGGGCTGGGCTTTCTTT	CAISESGGWAFF
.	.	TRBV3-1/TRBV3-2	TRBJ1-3	TGTGCCAGCAGCCAAGATGGCTTGGGACTTGGCAACACCATATATTTT	CASSQDGLGLGNTIYF
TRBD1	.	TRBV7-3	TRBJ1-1	TGTGCCAGCAGCCCCGACAGGGCGGACACTGAAGCTTTCTTT	CASSPDRADTEAFF
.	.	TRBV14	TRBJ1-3	TGTGCCAGCAGCCAAGAGCGTGGAAACACCATATATTTT	CASSQERGNTIYF
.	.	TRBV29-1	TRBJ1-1	TGCAGCGGATCTGAAACAGGTGAAGCTTTCTTT	CSGSETGEAFF
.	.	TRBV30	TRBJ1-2	TGTGCCTGGGGGGCGGGGGGCAGGTCCTATGGCTACACCTTC	CAWGAGGRSYGYTF
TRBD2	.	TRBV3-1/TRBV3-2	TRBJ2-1	TGTGCCAGCAGCCTACAGCCGGGACTAGCGGGGAAAGAGCAGTTCTTC	CASSLQPGLAGKEQFF
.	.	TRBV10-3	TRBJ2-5	TGTGCCATCAGTGACAGGGTCGAGACCCAGTACTTC	CAISDRVETQYF
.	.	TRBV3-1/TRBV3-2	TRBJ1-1	TGTGCCAGCAGCCAAGTAGATGACACTGAAGCTTTCTTT	CASSQVDDTEAFF
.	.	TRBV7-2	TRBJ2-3	TGTGCCAGCAGCCCCCTCGGGGCGCAGTATTTT	CASSPLGAQYF
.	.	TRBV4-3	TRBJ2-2	TGCGCCAGCAGCCTATCACAGGCGAACACCGGGGAGCTGTTTTTT	CASSLSQANTGELFF
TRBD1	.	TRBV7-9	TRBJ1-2	TGTGCCAGCAGCTCCGGGACAGGGGGCGCGTATGGCTACACCTTC	CASSSGTGGAYGYTF
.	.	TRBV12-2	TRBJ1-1	TGTGCAAGTCGCTCACACAGCCGACAGGGGGTCTCTGAAGCTTTCTTT	CASRSHSRQGVSEAFF
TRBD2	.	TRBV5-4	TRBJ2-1	TGTGCCAGCAGCTTGGCCGGGACTAGGATCCCGGCCTACAATGAGCAGTTCTTC	CASSLAGTRIPAYNEQFF
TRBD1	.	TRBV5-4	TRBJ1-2	TGTGCCAGCAGCTCCTGGACAGGGACCAACTATGGCTACACCTTC	CASSSWTGTNYGYTF
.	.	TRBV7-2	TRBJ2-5	TGTGCCAGCAGCTTCCCACGACAGATAGAGACCCAGTACTTC	CASSFPRQIETQYF
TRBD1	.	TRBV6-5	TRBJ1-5	TGTGCCAGCAGCGGACCGGGACAGATTAATCAGCCCCAGCATTTT	CASSGPGQINQPQHF
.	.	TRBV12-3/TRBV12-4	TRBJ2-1	TGTGCCAGCAGTTCTCGGAATGAGCAGTTCTTC	CASSSRNEQFF
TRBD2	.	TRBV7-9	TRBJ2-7	TGTGCCAGCAGCGCGACTAGCGGGGGGCCCTACGAGCAGTACTTC	CASSATSGGPYEQYF